Listed below are T cell receptor beta chains from one sample, sequenced in a study of blood T cell repertoires in COVID-19. Profiling relied on immunoSEQ multiplex PCR, and the TCRdb table lists in-frame clones only, not all of them. This sample yields roughly 250,000 clones, of which about 80% are seen a single time; over 8% belongs to the top ten. The sample consisted of peripheral blood. The source of these receptors is a woman over 75 with acute or convalescent COVID-19. CDR3s leave out the opening cysteine and the closing phenylalanine or tryptophan.

>TRBV6-6|TRBJ2-7
ASSYQGPSDYEQY
>TRBV5-1|TRBJ1-2
ASNGVTSNYGYT
>TRBV6-6|TRBJ1-5
ASSLQGPQH
>TRBV7-9|TRBJ1-2
ASSLAEGNRYGYT
>TRBV12-3/TRBV12-4|TRBJ1-4
ASSIGQIEKLF
>TRBV6-5|TRBJ1-1
ASRGTRNTEAF
>TRBV2|TRBJ1-1
ASSEAHRTLNTEAF
>TRBV6-2/TRBV6-3|TRBJ1-5
ASSYSVGRMGGNQPQH
>TRBV29-1|TRBJ2-5
SADRAQETQY
>TRBV7-3|TRBJ2-5
ASSLSAGRGQETQY
>TRBV30|TRBJ1-5
AWGQGVDQPQH
>TRBV10-3|TRBJ2-5
ASGGQTQETQY
>TRBV5-1|TRBJ1-1
ASSGQTGSPEAF
>TRBV5-1|TRBJ2-3
ASSSSGGGDTQY
>TRBV10-1|TRBJ2-7
ASSESTGLAGGEQY
>TRBV12-1|TRBJ1-4
ASSSTGGNEKLF
>TRBV7-9|TRBJ1-1
ASSAAGNTEAF
>TRBV5-1|TRBJ2-3
AGRQGERDTQY
>TRBV5-8|TRBJ1-5
ASSLVGRGAQPQH
>TRBV28|TRBJ1-2
ASRPQYMTDYGYT
>TRBV3-1/TRBV3-2|TRBJ2-2
ASNPSGTGNFGELF
>TRBV2|TRBJ2-2
ASSDGLAGATGELF
>TRBV19|TRBJ1-2
ASSTYGQFRGYT
>TRBV9|TRBJ2-2
ASSVELTTGELF
>TRBV3-1/TRBV3-2|TRBJ2-1
ASSPGQGAHNEQF
>TRBV19|TRBJ2-1
ASSIRGPGRNEQF
>TRBV28|TRBJ1-4
ASTDRGGKLF
>TRBV18|TRBJ2-7
ASSPTTGDGPRYEQY
>TRBV5-1|TRBJ1-3
ASSSTGNSGNTIY
>TRBV11-2|TRBJ2-2
ASSPGQGAGTGELF
>TRBV12-3/TRBV12-4|TRBJ2-7
ATKGRDEQY
>TRBV4-1|TRBJ1-4
ASSQYPLGQITNEKLF
>TRBV7-2|TRBJ1-1
ASSPAPEPYTEAF
>TRBV6-5|TRBJ1-1
ASSPVQQGRTEAF
>TRBV28|TRBJ2-1
ASSPGTGSSYNEQF
>TRBV10-3|TRBJ2-3
AISDKTSGGTDTQY
>TRBV5-4|TRBJ2-3
ASRVPGTDTQY
>TRBV19|TRBJ1-5
ASNAGPQGQPQH
>TRBV12-3/TRBV12-4|TRBJ2-7
ASGRQGYEQY
>TRBV19|TRBJ1-1
ASSPRAGRTEAF
>TRBV20-1|TRBJ2-7
SASSDRDEQY